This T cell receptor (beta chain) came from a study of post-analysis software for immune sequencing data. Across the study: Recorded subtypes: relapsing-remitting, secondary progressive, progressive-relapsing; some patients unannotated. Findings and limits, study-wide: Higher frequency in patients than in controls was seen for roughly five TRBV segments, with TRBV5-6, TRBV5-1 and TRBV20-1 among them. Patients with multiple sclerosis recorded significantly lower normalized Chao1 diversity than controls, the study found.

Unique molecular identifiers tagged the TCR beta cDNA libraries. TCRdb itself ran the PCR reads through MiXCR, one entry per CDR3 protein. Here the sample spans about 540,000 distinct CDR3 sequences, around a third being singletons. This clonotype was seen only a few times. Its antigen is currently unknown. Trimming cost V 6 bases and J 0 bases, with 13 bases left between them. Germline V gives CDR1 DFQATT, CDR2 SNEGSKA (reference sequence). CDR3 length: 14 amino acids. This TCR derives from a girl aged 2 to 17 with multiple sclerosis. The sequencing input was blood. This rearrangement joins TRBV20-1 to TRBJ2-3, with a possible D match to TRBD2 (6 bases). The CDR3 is CSALGGTSTDTQYF. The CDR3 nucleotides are TGCAGTGCCCTAGGCGGGACTAGCACAGATACGCAGTATTTT.